These T cell receptor beta chains were read from a single sample in a study of blood T cells in healthy people across ages. TCRdb re-derived calls from the 5' RACE reads in MiXCR, one entry per CDR3 protein. In the table there are roughly 560,000 distinct CDR3 sequences, around 24% of which are singletons. The data also belong to a second study, concerning T cells of mothers and their children.

The specimen was blood. The source is a boy aged 10-17 years in good health. Both conserved end residues are part of each CDR3. D genes are given only for firm matches. The size field is filled for only some rows; it gives once, few, many or a size class.

clone_size,j_call,v_call,d_call,cdr3_aa,cdr3_nt
few,TRBJ1-5,TRBV4-2,-,CASSQAGFTALSSNQPQHF,TGTGCCAGCAGCCAAGCGGGGTTCACAGCTCTATCTAGCAATCAGCCCCAGCATTTT
-,TRBJ1-1,TRBV7-2,-,CASSHMAVNTEAFF,TGTGCCAGCAGCCACATGGCGGTGAACACTGAAGCTTTCTTT
-,TRBJ2-5,TRBV24-1,-,CATSGSSNQETQYF,TGTGCCACCAGTGGCTCTAGCAACCAAGAGACCCAGTACTTC
few,TRBJ1-5,TRBV20-1,-,CSAIRSFSSQPQHF,TGCAGTGCTATCAGGTCCTTTAGCAGTCAGCCCCAGCATTTT
-,TRBJ2-1,TRBV27,TRBD2,CASSTGLMNEQFF,TGTGCCAGCAGTACGGGACTAATGAATGAGCAGTTCTTC
-,TRBJ2-7,TRBV20-1,TRBD1,CSARGYNRDRENYEQYF,TGCAGTGCTAGAGGGTATAACCGGGACAGGGAAAACTACGAGCAGTACTTC
few,TRBJ1-5,TRBV27,-,CASAKGGQPQHF,TGTGCCAGTGCCAAGGGGGGACAGCCCCAGCATTTT
few,TRBJ1-5,TRBV12-3/TRBV12-4,-,CASSFTGDQPQHF,TGTGCCAGCAGTTTTACCGGGGATCAGCCCCAGCATTTT
-,TRBJ1-4,TRBV27,-,CASRTRNEKLFF,TGTGCCAGCAGGACCCGTAATGAAAAACTGTTTTTT
many,TRBJ2-4,TRBV29-1,-,CSVEDGGPQNIQYF,TGCAGCGTTGAGGACGGCGGGCCGCAAAACATTCAGTACTTC
few,TRBJ2-1,TRBV6-5,TRBD1,CASSPGTGVNEQFF,TGTGCCAGCAGCCCCGGGACAGGGGTCAATGAGCAGTTCTTC
-,TRBJ2-3,TRBV14,TRBD2,CASGQAFERGDTQYF,TGTGCCAGCGGCCAAGCCTTCGAGCGGGGGGATACGCAGTATTTT
-,TRBJ2-2,TRBV11-1,-,CASSLRVANTGELFF,TGTGCCAGCAGCCTGAGGGTGGCGAACACCGGGGAGCTGTTTTTT
-,TRBJ2-7,TRBV12-3/TRBV12-4,-,CASSFSNFLAYEQYF,TGTGCCAGCAGTTTCTCAAACTTCCTCGCCTACGAGCAGTACTTC
few,TRBJ2-4,TRBV2,-,CASMPGRLAKNIQYF,TGTGCCAGCATGCCGGGACGATTAGCCAAAAACATTCAGTACTTC
-,TRBJ1-6,TRBV10-3,TRBD1,CAISGTGGFSPLHF,TGTGCCATCAGTGGGACAGGGGGCTTTTCACCCCTCCACTTT
few,TRBJ1-1,TRBV29-1,-,CSAQRPDRYEAFF,TGCAGCGCCCAAAGGCCGGATCGATATGAAGCTTTCTTT
-,TRBJ1-4,TRBV4-3,-,CASRHKRGSNEKLFF,TGCGCCAGCAGACACAAGAGGGGCTCTAATGAAAAACTGTTTTTT
few,TRBJ1-4,TRBV9,-,CASNRGGNSNEKLFF,TGTGCCAGCAACCGAGGAGGAAACTCTAATGAAAAACTGTTTTTT
-,TRBJ1-2,TRBV12-3/TRBV12-4,TRBD1,CASGRQGARGYTF,TGTGCCAGCGGTCGACAGGGGGCAAGGGGCTACACCTTC
few,TRBJ2-7,TRBV6-2/TRBV6-3,TRBD2,CASRLAGGKNEQYF,TGTGCCAGCAGGCTAGCGGGAGGTAAAAACGAGCAGTACTTC
few,TRBJ2-1,TRBV7-7,TRBD1,CASSLGTGGPNEQFF,TGTGCTAGCAGCCTAGGGACAGGGGGCCCCAATGAGCAGTTCTTC
-,TRBJ2-5,TRBV3-1,-,CASLISGQETQYF,TGTGCCAGCCTTATTAGCGGCCAAGAGACCCAGTACTTC
few,TRBJ2-3,TRBV7-8,-,CASSPSGGRAQYF,TGTGCCAGCAGCCCCTCCGGAGGAAGGGCGCAGTATTTT
few,TRBJ2-5,TRBV3-1,-,CASSQGLAAARGKTQYF,TGTGCCAGCAGCCAAGGTTTAGCCGCGGCCCGGGGGAAGACCCAGTACTTC
-,TRBJ2-7,TRBV6-6,TRBD1,CASSTGQGHQYF,TGTGCCAGCAGCACAGGACAGGGACACCAGTACTTC
-,TRBJ2-1,TRBV7-9,-,CASSSQGQFF,TGTGCCAGCAGCTCCCAGGGGCAGTTCTTC
few,TRBJ2-5,TRBV12-3/TRBV12-4,-,CASGDVPSYQETQYF,TGTGCCAGCGGGGACGTTCCCTCCTACCAAGAGACCCAGTACTTT
-,TRBJ2-1,TRBV11-2,-,CASSSGTPPFEQFF,TGTGCCAGCAGCTCCGGGACCCCTCCTTTTGAGCAGTTCTTC
once,TRBJ2-3,TRBV5-1,-,CASSLGGGLSDTQYF,TGCGCCAGCAGCTTGGGAGGAGGTTTGTCAGATACGCAGTATTTT
-,TRBJ2-5,TRBV12-3/TRBV12-4,-,CASSREVQETQYF,TGTGCCAGCAGCCGCGAGGTGCAAGAGACCCAGTACTTC
-,TRBJ1-1,TRBV6-1,-,CASSEVGTSGAFF,TGTGCCAGCAGTGAAGTCGGGACCTCAGGAGCTTTCTTT
-,TRBJ2-7,TRBV6-5,-,CASREPWGTYEQYF,TGTGCCAGCAGGGAACCTTGGGGTACCTACGAGCAGTACTTC
-,TRBJ2-1,TRBV29-1,-,CGAGGIYNEQFF,TGCGGGGCTGGCGGGATATACAATGAGCAGTTCTTC
-,TRBJ2-5,TRBV20-1,TRBD2,CSARYPGTSGGPETQYF,TGCAGTGCTAGATATCCGGGGACTAGCGGGGGGCCGGAGACCCAGTACTTC
few,TRBJ2-1,TRBV21-1,-,CARGAGKYNEQFF,TGTGCCAGGGGAGCGGGGAAGTACAATGAGCAGTTCTTC
-,TRBJ2-1,TRBV28,-,CASMRTAYNEQFF,TGTGCCAGCATGAGGACAGCTTACAATGAGCAGTTCTTC
-,TRBJ2-7,TRBV28,-,CASSGTVGEQYF,TGTGCCAGCAGTGGAACCGTGGGAGAGCAGTACTTC
-,TRBJ2-3,TRBV7-2,-,CASSFDSHTDTQYF,TGTGCCAGCAGCTTCGACAGTCACACAGATACGCAGTATTTT
-,TRBJ2-1,TRBV20-1,-,CSAYGDLPYNEQFF,TGCAGTGCTTACGGGGACCTCCCCTACAATGAGCAGTTCTTC
many,TRBJ2-7,TRBV10-3,TRBD2,CAITNPGTSHYEQYF,TGTGCCATCACCAACCCCGGGACTAGTCACTACGAGCAGTACTTC